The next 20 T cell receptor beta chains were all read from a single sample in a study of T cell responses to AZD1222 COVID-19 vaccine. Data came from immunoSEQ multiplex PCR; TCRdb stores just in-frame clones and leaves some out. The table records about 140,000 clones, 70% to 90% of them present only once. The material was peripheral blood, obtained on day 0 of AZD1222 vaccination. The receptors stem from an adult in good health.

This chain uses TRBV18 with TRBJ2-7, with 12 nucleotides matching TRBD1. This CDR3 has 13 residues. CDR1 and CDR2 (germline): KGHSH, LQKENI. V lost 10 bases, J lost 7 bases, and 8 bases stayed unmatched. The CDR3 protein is CATQRDRGLEQYF. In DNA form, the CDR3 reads TGTGCCACCCAAAGGGACAGGGGGCTTGAGCAGTACTTC.

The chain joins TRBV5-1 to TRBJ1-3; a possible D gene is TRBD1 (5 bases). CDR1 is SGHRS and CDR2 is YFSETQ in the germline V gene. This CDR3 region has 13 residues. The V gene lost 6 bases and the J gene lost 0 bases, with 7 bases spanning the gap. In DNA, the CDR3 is TGCGCCAGCACGCAGGGCTCTGGAAACACCATATATTTT. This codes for CASTQGSGNTIYF.

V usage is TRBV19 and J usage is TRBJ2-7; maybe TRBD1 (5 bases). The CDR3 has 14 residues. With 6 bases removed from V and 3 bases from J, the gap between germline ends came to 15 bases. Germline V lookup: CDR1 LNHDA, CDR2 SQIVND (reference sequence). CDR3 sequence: CASSSATVGYEQYF. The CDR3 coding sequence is TGTGCCAGTAGCTCGGCGACAGTAGGCTACGAGCAGTACTTC.

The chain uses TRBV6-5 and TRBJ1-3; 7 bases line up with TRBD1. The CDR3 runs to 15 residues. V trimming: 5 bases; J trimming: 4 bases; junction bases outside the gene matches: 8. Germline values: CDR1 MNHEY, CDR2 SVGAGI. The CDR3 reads CASSRNRGPGNTIYF. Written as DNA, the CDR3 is TGTGCCAGCAGTCGAAACAGGGGACCGGGAAACACCATATATTTT.

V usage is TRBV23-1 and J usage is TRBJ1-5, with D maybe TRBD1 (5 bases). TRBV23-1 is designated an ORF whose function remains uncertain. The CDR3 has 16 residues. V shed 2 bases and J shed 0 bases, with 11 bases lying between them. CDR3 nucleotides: TGCGCCAGCAGTCAACGGACACTCTTTAGCAATCAGCCCCAGCATTTT. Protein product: CASSQRTLFSNQPQHF.

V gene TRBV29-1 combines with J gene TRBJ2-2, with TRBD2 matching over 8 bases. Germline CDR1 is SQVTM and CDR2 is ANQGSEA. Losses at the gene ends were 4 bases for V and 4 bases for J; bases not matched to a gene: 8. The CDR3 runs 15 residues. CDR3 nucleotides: TGCAGCGTTGGAGTGGCGGGGGGCCTCACCGGGGAGCTGTTTTTT. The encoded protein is CSVGVAGGLTGELFF.

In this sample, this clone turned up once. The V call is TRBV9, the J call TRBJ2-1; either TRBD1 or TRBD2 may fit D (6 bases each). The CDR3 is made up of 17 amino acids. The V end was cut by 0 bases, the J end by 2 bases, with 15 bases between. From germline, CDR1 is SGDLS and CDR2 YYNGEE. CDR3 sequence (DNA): TGTGCCAGCAGCGTAGGACAAAGGGGGGCCCCCTACAATGAGCAGTTCTTC. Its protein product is CASSVGQRGAPYNEQFF.

This CDR3 is CASSTQGAGYGYTF. Here the CDR3 DNA reads TGTGCCAGCAGTACACAGGGGGCCGGCTATGGCTACACCTTC. The chain joins TRBV2 to TRBJ1-2; 9 bases are a match to TRBD1. CDR3 length equals 14 residues. V shed 5 bases and J 4 bases; nucleotides not matched to a gene: 5. CDR1 is SNHLY and CDR2 is FYNNEI in the germline V gene.

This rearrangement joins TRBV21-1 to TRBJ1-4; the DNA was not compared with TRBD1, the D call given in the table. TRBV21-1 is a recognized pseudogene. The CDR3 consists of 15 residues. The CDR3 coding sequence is TGTGCCAGCAGCAAATACGGGACAGCCAATGAAAAACTGTTTTTT. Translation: CASSKYGTANEKLFF.

The CDR3 sequence is CASSQEAALPAFF. In nucleotides, the CDR3 is TGCGCCAGCAGCCAAGAAGCGGCCCTCCCTGCTTTCTTT. The chain carries TRBV4-3 and TRBJ1-1; D ambiguous. Germline values: CDR1 LGHNA, CDR2 YSLEER. CDR3 size: 13 residues. The germline V and J ends were trimmed by 0 bases and 11 bases, with 13 bases remaining between them.

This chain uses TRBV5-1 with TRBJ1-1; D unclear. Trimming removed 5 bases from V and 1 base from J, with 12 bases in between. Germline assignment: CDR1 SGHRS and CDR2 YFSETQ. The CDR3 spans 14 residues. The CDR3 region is CASRGPAKNTEAFF. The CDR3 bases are TGCGCCAGCAGGGGCCCGGCCAAGAACACTGAAGCTTTCTTT.

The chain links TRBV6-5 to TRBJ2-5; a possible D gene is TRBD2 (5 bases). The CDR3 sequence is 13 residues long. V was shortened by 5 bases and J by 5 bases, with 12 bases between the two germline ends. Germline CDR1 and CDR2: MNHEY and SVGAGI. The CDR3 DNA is TGTGCCAGCAGTCGGGGTATAGGGGAGACCCAGTACTTC. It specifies CASSRGIGETQYF.

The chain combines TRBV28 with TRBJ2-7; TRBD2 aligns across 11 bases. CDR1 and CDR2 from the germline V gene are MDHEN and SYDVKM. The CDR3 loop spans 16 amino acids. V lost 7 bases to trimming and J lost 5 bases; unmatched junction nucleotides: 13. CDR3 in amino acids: CASNQSSGGTFHEQYF. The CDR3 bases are TGTGCCAGCAACCAATCTAGCGGGGGGACGTTCCACGAGCAGTACTTC.

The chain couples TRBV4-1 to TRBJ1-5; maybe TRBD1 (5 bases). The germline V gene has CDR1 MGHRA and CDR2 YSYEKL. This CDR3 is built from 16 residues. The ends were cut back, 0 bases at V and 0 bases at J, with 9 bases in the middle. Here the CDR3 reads CASSQEWGDSNQPQHF. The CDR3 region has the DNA TGCGCCAGCAGCCAAGAATGGGGGGATAGCAATCAGCCCCAGCATTTT.

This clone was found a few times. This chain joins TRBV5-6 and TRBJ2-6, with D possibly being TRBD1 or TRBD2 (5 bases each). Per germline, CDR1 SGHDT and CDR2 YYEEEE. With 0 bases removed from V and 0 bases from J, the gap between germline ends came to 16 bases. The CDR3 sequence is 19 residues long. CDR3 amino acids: CASSLGPLGVYSGANVLTF. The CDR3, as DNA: TGTGCCAGCAGCTTGGGCCCGTTGGGGGTCTACTCTGGGGCCAACGTCCTGACTTTC. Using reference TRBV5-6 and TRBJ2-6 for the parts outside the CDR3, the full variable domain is DAGVTQSPTHLIKTRGQQVTLRCSPKSGHDTVSWYQQALGQGPQFIFQYYEEEERQRGNFPDRFSGHQFPNYSSELNVNALLLGDSALYLCASSLGPLGVYSGANVLTFGAGSRLTVL.

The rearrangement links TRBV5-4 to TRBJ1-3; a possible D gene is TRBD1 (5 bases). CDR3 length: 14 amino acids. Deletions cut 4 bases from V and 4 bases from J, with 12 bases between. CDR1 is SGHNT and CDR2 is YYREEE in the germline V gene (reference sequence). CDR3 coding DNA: TGTGCCAGCAGCCCTGGGACGTCCGGAAACACCATATATTTT. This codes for CASSPGTSGNTIYF.

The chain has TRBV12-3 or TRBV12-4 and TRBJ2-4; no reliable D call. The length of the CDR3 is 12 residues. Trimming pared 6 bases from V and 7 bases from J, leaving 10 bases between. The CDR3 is CASSVHWNIQYF. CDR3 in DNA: TGTGCCAGCAGCGTACACTGGAACATTCAGTACTTC.

The chain's CDR3 is CASSGDRVQPQHF. DNA of the CDR3: TGTGCCAGCAGCGGGGACAGGGTTCAGCCCCAGCATTTT. The chain combines TRBV7-2 with TRBJ1-5; 9 nucleotides line up with TRBD1. CDR3 length: 13 residues. Trimming at V came to 5 bases and at J to 6 bases, leaving 2 bases not matched to a gene. Germline V gene lookup returns CDR1 SGHTA and CDR2 FQGNSA. Together with reference TRBV7-2 and TRBJ1-5, the CDR3 gives the full variable domain: GAGVSQSPSNKVTEKGKDVELRCDPISGHTALYWYRQSLGQGLEFLIYFQGNSAPDKSGLPSDRFSAERTGGSVSTLTIQRTQQEDSAVYLCASSGDRVQPQHFGDGTRLSIL.

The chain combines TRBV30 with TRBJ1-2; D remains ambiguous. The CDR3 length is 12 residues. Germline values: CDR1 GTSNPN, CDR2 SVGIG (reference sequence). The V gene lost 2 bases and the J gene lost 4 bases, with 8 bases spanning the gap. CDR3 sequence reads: CAWSPGFYGYTF. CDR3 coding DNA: TGTGCCTGGAGTCCGGGGTTCTATGGCTACACCTTC.

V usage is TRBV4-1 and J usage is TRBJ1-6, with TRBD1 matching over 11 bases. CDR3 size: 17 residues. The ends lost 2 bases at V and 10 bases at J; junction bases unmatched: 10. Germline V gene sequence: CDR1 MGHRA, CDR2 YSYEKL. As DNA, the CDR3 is TGCGCCAGCAGCCAAACACCTCGGGACAGGGGGAGGTCACCCCTCCACTTT. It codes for CASSQTPRDRGRSPLHF.